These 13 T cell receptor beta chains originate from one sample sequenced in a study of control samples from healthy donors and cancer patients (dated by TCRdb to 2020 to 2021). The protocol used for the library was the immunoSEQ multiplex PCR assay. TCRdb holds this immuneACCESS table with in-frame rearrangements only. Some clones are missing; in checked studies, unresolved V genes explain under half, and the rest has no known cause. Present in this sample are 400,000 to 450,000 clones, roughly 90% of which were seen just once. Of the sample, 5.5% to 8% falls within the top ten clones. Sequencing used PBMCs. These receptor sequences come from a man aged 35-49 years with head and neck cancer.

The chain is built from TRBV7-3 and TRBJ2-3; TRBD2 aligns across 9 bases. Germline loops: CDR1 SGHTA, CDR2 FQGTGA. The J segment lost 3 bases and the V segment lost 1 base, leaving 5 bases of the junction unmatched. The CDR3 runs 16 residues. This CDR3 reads CASSLMAGGVTDTQYF. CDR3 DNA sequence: TGTGCCAGCAGCTTAATGGCGGGAGGGGTGACAGATACGCAGTATTTT.

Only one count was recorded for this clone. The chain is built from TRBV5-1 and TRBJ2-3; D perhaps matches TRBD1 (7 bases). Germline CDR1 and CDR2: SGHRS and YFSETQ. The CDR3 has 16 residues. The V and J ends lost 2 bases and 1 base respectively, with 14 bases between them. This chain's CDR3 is CASSFYRGGGTDTQYF. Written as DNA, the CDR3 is TGCGCCAGCAGCTTTTACAGGGGAGGTGGCACAGATACGCAGTATTTT.

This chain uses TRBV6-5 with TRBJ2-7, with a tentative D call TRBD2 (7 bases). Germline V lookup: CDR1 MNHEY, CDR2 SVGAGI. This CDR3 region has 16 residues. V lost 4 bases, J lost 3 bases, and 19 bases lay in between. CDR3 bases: TGTGCCAGCAGTTCCCCTATGGGGCGGGGGCTCTACGAGCAGTACTTC. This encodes CASSSPMGRGLYEQYF.

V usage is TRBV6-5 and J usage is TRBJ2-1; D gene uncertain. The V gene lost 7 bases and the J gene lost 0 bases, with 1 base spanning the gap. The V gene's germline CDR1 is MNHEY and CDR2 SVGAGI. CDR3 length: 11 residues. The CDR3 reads CASTSYNEQFF. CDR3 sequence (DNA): TGTGCCAGCACCTCCTACAATGAGCAGTTCTTC.

CDR3 coding DNA: TGTGCCAGCAGCTGGAGACAGGATTACTATGGCTACACCTTC. This translates into CASSWRQDYYGYTF. The rearrangement links TRBV5-6 to TRBJ1-2, with a possible D match to TRBD1 (6 bases). CDR1 SGHDT and CDR2 YYEEEE come from the germline V gene. This CDR3 has 14 amino acids. With 3 bases removed from V and 3 bases from J, the gap between germline ends came to 12 bases.

This CDR3 reads CASSLGLAGGQPYNEQFF. DNA of the CDR3: TGTGCCAGCAGCTTGGGACTAGCGGGGGGTCAGCCCTACAATGAGCAGTTCTTC. The chain carries TRBV5-4 and TRBJ2-1, with 13 bases that match TRBD2. Germline values: CDR1 SGHNT, CDR2 YYREEE (reference sequence). This CDR3 spans 18 amino acids. Germline trimming cut 0 bases from V and 2 bases from J; bases unmatched to any gene: 5.

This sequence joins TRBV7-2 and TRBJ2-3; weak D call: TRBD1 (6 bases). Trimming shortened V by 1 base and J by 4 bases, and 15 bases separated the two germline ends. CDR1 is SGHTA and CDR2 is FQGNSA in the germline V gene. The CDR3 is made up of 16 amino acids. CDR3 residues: CASSLVGGASPDTQYF. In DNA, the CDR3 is TGTGCCAGCAGCTTAGTAGGGGGAGCCTCCCCAGATACGCAGTATTTT.

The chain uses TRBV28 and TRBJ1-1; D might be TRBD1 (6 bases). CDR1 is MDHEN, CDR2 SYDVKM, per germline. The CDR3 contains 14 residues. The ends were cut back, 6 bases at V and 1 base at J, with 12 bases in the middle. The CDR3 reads CASRIQGRNTEAFF. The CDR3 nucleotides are TGTGCCAGCAGAATACAGGGACGGAACACTGAAGCTTTCTTT.

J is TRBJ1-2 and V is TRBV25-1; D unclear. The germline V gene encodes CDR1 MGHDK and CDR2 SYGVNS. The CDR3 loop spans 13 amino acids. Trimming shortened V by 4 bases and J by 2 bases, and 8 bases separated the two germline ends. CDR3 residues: CASSVLFNYGYTF. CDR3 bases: TGTGCCAGCAGTGTCTTATTCAACTATGGCTACACCTTC.

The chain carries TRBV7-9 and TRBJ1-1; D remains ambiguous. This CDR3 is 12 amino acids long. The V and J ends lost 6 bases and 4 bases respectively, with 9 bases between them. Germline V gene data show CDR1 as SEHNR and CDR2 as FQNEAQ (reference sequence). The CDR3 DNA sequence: TGTGCCAGCAGGCCTTTGGGCACTGAAGCTTTCTTT. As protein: CASRPLGTEAFF.

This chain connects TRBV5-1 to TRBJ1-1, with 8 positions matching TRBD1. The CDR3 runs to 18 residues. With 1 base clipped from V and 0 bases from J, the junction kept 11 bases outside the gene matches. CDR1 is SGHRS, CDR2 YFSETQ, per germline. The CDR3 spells CASSLTQGQGVMNTEAFF. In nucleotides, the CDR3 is TGCGCCAGCAGCTTGACCCAAGGACAGGGAGTCATGAACACTGAAGCTTTCTTT.

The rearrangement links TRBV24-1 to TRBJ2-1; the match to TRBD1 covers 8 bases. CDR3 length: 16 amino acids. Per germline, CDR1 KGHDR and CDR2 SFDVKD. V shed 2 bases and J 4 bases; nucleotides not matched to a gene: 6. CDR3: CATSDSRGQEYNEQFF. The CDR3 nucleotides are TGTGCCACCAGTGATTCTCGGGGACAGGAATACAATGAGCAGTTCTTC.

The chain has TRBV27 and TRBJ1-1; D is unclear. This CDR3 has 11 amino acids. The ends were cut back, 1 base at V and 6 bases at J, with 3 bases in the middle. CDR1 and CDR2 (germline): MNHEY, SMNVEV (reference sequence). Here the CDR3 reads CASSLCPEAFF. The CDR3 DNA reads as TGTGCCAGCAGTTTATGTCCTGAAGCTTTCTTT.